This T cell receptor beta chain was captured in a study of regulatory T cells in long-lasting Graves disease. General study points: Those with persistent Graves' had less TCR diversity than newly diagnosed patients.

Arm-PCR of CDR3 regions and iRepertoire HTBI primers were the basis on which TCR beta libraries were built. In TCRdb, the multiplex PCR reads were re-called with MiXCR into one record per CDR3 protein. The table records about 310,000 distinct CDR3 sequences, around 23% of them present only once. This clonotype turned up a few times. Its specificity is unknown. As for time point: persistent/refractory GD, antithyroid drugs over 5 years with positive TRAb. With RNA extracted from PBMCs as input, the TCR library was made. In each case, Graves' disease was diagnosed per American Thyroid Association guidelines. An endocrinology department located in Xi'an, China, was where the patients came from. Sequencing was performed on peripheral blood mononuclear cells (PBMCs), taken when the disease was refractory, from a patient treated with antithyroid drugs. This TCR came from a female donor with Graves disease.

The CDR3 DNA follows: TGTGCCAGCAGCTTAGGCGAAACGTGGGGAGAATATCACACTGAAGCTTTCTTT. Translated: CASSLGETWGEYHTEAFF. The rearrangement uses TRBV11-2 and TRBJ1-1; no firm D call. Trimming took off 1 base at V and 3 bases at J, with 21 bases between the two ends. Germline CDR1 and CDR2: SGHAT and FQNNGV. The CDR3 covers 18 residues.